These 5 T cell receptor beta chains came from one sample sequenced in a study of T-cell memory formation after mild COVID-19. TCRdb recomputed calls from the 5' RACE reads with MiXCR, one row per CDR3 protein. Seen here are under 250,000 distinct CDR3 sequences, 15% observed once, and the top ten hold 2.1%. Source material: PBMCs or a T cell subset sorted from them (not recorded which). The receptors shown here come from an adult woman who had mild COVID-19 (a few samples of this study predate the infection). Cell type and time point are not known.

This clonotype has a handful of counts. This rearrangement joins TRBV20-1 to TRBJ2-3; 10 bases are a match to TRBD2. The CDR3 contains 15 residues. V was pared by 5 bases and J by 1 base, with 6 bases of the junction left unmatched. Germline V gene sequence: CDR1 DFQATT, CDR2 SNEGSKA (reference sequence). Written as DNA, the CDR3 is TGCAGTGCTCCACCCGGGACTAGCGGCACAGATACGCAGTATTTT. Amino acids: CSAPPGTSGTDTQYF.

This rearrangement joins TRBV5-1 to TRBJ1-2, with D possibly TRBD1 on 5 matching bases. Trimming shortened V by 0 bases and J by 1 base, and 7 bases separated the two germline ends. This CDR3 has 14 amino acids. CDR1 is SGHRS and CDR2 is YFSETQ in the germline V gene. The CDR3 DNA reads TGCGCCAGCAGCTTGGGACAGTATAACTATGGCTACACCTTC. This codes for CASSLGQYNYGYTF.

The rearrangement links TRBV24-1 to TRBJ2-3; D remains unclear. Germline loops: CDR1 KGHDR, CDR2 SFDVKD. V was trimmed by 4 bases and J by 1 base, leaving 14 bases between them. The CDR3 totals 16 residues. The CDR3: CATSDPEGYGTDTQYF. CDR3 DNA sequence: TGTGCCACCAGTGACCCCGAAGGGTACGGCACAGATACGCAGTATTTT.

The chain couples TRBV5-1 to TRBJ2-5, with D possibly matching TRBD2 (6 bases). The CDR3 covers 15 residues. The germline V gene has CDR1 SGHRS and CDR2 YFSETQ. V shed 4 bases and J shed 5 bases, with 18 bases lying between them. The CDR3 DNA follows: TGCGCCAGCAGCGGCGGGACTCCTGGTGTGGAGACCCAGTACTTC. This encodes CASSGGTPGVETQYF.

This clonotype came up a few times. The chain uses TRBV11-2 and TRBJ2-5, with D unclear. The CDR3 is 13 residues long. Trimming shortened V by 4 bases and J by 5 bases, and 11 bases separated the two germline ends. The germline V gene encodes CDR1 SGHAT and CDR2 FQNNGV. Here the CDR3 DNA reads TGTGCCAGCAGCTCCGGCTATCGGGAGACCCAGTACTTC. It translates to CASSSGYRETQYF.